A selection of T cell receptor beta chains follows, all from one sample in a study of control samples from healthy donors and cancer patients. Here immunoSEQ multiplex PCR was the method, and the copy in TCRdb shows in-frame clones only, minus some. The table lists 100,000 or so clones, about nine tenths of them singletons. Sample: blood. The receptors were sampled from a woman in her thirties in good health. Both conserved end residues are part of each CDR3. Fields, in order: clone size, J gene, V gene, D gene, CDR3 DNA, CDR3 protein. The D gene is left open where the match is weak. The size of a clone is reported for some rows only, either as once, few or many, or as a class for expanded clones.

>-|TRBJ1-2|TRBV10-3|TRBD1
TGTGCCATCAGTGAGTCTGTAAGGGACAGGACGGGGTATGGCTACACCTTC
CAISESVRDRTGYGYTF
>-|TRBJ1-2|TRBV5-1|-
TGCGCCAGCAGCTTGGGGGACGGTGGGGAAGGCTACACCTTC
CASSLGDGGEGYTF
>once|TRBJ1-5|TRBV10-3|-
TGTGCCATCAGTGACCCCGTACGGGGGGCGGATCAGCCCCAGCATTTT
CAISDPVRGADQPQHF
>-|TRBJ2-1|TRBV28|-
TGTGCCAGCAGTTCCCAAGGGGCCTACAATGAGCAGTTCTTC
CASSSQGAYNEQFF
>-|TRBJ1-1|TRBV5-1|-
TGCGCCAGCAGCTTAGGAGGGGGGACGAACACTGAAGCTTTCTTT
CASSLGGGTNTEAFF
>-|TRBJ2-1|TRBV30|-
TGTGCCTGGAGTGTGCAAGGCTCCTACAATGAGCAGTTCTTC
CAWSVQGSYNEQFF
>-|TRBJ2-5|TRBV11-2|TRBD1
TGTGCCAGCAGCCTTGGACAGGGACAAGAGACCCAGTACTTC
CASSLGQGQETQYF
>-|TRBJ2-7|TRBV10-3|-
TGTGCCATCATGGGTGGGGGACCAAGGACCTACGAGCAGTACTTC
CAIMGGGPRTYEQYF
>-|TRBJ1-4|TRBV5-1|TRBD1
TGCGCCAGCAGCCTGGGTCACGGACAGGGCCATGAAAAACTGTTTTTT
CASSLGHGQGHEKLFF
>once|TRBJ1-2|TRBV4-1|-
TGCGCCAGCAGCCAAGGGGCCAGGTTTTATGGCTACACCTTC
CASSQGARFYGYTF
>-|TRBJ1-1|TRBV5-1|-
TGCGCCAGCAGCTTGAGCAGGGTGGCCACTGAAGCCTTCTTT
CASSLSRVATEAFF
>-|TRBJ1-6|TRBV28|-
TGTGCCAGCAGTTTATCACGGGGTTTGGGCAGCGTATATAATTCACCCCTCCACTTT
CASSLSRGLGSVYNSPLHF
>-|TRBJ2-7|TRBV2|TRBD2
TGTGCCAGCAGTGAGGCTAGCGGGGGTTACGAGCAGTACTTC
CASSEASGGYEQYF
>-|TRBJ2-2|TRBV7-7|-
TGTGCCAGCAGCTTAGGAAGGATGGTGAACACCGGGGAGCTGTTTTTT
CASSLGRMVNTGELFF
>-|TRBJ1-5|TRBV5-4|-
TGTGCCAGCAGCTTTGGGGGGCGCGTACGCAATCAGCCCCAGCATTTT
CASSFGGRVRNQPQHF
>-|TRBJ2-7|TRBV6-5|TRBD1
TGTGCCAGCAGTTCCCCCCGACAGGGGGCAACCTACGAGCAGTACTTC
CASSSPRQGATYEQYF
>-|TRBJ2-5|TRBV5-1|-
TGCGCCAGCAGCTTGGGAGGGGAGGAGACCCAGTACTTC
CASSLGGEETQYF
>-|TRBJ2-2|TRBV6-2/TRBV6-3|TRBD1
TGTGCCAGCAGTTTACAGGGGGCCGGGGAGCTGTTTTTT
CASSLQGAGELFF